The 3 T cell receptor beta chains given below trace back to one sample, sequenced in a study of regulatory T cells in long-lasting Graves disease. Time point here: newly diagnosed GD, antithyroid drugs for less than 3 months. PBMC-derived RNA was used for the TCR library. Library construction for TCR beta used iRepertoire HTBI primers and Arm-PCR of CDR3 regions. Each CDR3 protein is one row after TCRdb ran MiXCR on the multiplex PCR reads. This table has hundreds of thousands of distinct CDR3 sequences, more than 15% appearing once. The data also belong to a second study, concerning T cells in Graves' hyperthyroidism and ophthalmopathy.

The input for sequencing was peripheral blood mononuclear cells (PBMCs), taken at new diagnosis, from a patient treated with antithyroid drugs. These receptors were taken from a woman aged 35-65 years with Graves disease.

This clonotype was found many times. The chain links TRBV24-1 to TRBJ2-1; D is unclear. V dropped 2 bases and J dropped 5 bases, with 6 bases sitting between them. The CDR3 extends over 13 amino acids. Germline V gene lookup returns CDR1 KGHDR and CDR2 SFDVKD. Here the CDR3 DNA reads TGTGCCACCAGTGATTCCGCAGACAATGAGCAGTTCTTC. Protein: CATSDSADNEQFF.

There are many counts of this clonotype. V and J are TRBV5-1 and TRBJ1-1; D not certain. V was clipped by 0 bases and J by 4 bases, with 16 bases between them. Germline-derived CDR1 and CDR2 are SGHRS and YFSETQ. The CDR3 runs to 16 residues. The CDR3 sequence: CASSLESAVQLTEAFF. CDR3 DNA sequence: TGCGCCAGCAGCTTGGAGTCGGCGGTTCAACTCACTGAAGCTTTCTTT. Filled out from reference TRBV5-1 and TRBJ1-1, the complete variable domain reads KAGVTQTPRYLIKTRGQQVTLSCSPISGHRSVSWYQQTPGQGLQFLFEYFSETQRNKGNFPGRFSGRQFSNSRSEMNVSTLELGDSALYLCASSLESAVQLTEAFFGQGTRLTVV.

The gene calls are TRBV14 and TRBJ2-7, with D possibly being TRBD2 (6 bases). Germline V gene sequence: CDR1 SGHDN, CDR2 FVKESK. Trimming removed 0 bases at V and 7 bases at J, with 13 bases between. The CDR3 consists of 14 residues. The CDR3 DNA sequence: TGTGCCAGCAGCCAAGAGCCCGGGACTGGGGAGCAGTACTTC. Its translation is CASSQEPGTGEQYF.